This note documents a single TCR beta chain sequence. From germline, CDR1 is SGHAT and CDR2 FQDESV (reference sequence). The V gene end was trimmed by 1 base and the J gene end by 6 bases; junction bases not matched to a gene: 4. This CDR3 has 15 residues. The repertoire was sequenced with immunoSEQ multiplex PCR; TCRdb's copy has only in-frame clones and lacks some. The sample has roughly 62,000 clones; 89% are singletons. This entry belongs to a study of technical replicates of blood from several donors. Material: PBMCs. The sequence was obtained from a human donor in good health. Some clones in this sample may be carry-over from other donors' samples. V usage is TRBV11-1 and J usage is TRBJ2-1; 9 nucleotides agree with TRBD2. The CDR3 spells CASSLGSGRSNEQFF. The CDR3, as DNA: TGTGCCAGCAGCTTAGGCAGCGGGAGGAGCAATGAGCAGTTCTTC.